The entry below describes one T cell receptor beta chain. Its antigen is as yet unknown. The data are from a study of graft-versus-host responses after intestinal transplantation. This table comes from immunoSEQ multiplex PCR, and its TCRdb copy is limited to in-frame clones, with some not included. Of around 40,000 clones in the sample, around 94% were seen once. Germline values: CDR1 MDHEN, CDR2 SYDVKM. The CDR3 totals 14 residues. Germline trimming cut 7 bases from V and 7 bases from J; bases unmatched to any gene: 5. The input for sequencing was unstimulated CD4+ T cells sorted from spleen or lymph node cells, taken before transplant. The clonotype comes from a human donor who was the organ donor for an intestinal transplant. The rearrangement links TRBV28 to TRBJ1-6, with 9 bases fitting TRBD1. CDR3 in DNA: TGTGCCAGCAACCCGGGACAGGGAAATTCACCCCTCCACTTT. Residues: CASNPGQGNSPLHF.